One sample yielded the 7 T cell receptor beta chains listed below, sequenced in a study of metastatic and nonmetastatic thyroid tumors. Thyroid surgery was performed in patients who had received no treatment beforehand. MiXCR was used by TCRdb to re-call the PCR reads. The profile shows a few thousand clones, more than 15% of them singletons. Sequenced input: adjacent normal tissue. The receptors derive from a female donor with papillary thyroid cancer or a benign thyroid nodule (not recorded which). Some clones in this sample may be carry-over from other donors' samples.

This clone counts as medium-sized (0.01 to 0.1%). The chain recombines TRBV10-3 with TRBJ2-3, with D perhaps TRBD1 or TRBD2 (5 bases each). The CDR3 covers 14 residues. The ends were cut back, 4 bases at V and 3 bases at J, with 11 bases in the middle. Germline V gene data show CDR1 as ENHRY and CDR2 as SYGVKD. CDR3 DNA sequence: TGTGCCATCAGTGCCCGGGACCGTACAGATACGCAGTATTTT. Encoded protein: CAISARDRTDTQYF.

The chain couples TRBV30 to TRBJ1-1, with TRBD1 identical over 7 bases. The junction had 5 bases not matched to a gene; V was cut back by 2 bases and J by 5 bases. The CDR3 spans 13 residues. The germline V gene encodes CDR1 GTSNPN and CDR2 SVGIG (reference sequence). CDR3 in DNA: TGTGCCTGGAGTAAGGGGGCGCGGACTGAAGCTTTCTTT. It is translated as CAWSKGARTEAFF.

This clone was counted at least ten times. The CDR3: CALGLAGNNEQFF. For the CDR3, the DNA is TGTGCCTTGGGACTAGCTGGGAACAATGAGCAGTTCTTC. The genes are TRBV10-3 and TRBJ2-1; 9 bases are a match to TRBD2. The CDR3 length is 13 residues. Per the germline V gene, CDR1 is ENHRY and CDR2 is SYGVKD. V lost 11 bases, J lost 5 bases, and 7 bases stayed unmatched.

This clone is medium-sized (0.01 to 0.1%) within its sample. V gene TRBV6-6 combines with J gene TRBJ1-4, with unresolved D. CDR1 and CDR2 from the germline V gene are MNHNY and SVGAGI (reference sequence). This CDR3 comprises 15 residues. The V and J ends lost 0 bases and 7 bases respectively, with 12 bases between them. CDR3 sequence: CASSYSTLGSEKLFF. DNA for the CDR3: TGTGCCAGCAGTTACTCGACCCTGGGGAGTGAAAAACTGTTTTTT.

To note about this clone: The junction differs from germline at one of its ends, possibly a read error. The genes are TRBV6-1 and TRBJ1-2, with 7 bases lining up with TRBD1. This CDR3 spans 14 amino acids. Germline V lookup: CDR1 MNHNS, CDR2 SASEGT. The CDR3 loop reads CASSAQGGADGLCF. The CDR3 bases are TGTGCCAGCAGCGCCCAGGGGGGAGCGGATGGCTTGTGCTTC.

This clone appeared a few times. This sequence joins TRBV10-2 and TRBJ2-7, with D perhaps TRBD2 (7 bases). The length of the CDR3 is 14 residues. Germline CDR1 WSHSY, CDR2 SAAADI. V lost 4 bases to trimming and J lost 2 bases, with 12 bases between them. For the CDR3, the DNA is TGCGCCAGCAGTGTAGGGGGGGAGACCTACGAGCAGTACTTC. Residues: CASSVGGETYEQYF.

This clone is medium-sized by share. The chain joins TRBV11-1 to TRBJ2-3, with 14 bases that match TRBD2. Per the germline V gene, CDR1 is SGHAT and CDR2 is FQDESV (reference sequence). After removal of 1 base from V and 7 bases from J, the junction contained 4 bases not matched to a gene. The CDR3 spans 16 residues. The CDR3 coding sequence is TGTGCCAGCAGCTTAGAGGGACTAGCGGGAGTCAATACGCAGTATTTT. Translated: CASSLEGLAGVNTQYF.